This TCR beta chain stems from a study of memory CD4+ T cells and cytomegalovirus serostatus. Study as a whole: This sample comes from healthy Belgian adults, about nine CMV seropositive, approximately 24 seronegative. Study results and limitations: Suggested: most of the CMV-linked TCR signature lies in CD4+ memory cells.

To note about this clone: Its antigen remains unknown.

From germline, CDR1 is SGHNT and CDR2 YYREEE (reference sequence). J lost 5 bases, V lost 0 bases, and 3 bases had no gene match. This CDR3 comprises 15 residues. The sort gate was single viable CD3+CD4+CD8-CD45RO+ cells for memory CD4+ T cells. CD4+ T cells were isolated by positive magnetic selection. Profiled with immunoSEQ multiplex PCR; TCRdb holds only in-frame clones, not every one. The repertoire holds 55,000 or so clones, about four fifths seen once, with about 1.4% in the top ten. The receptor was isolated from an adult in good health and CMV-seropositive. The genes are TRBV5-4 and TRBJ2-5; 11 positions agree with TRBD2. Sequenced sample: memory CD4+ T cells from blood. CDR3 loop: CASSLALAGDETQYF. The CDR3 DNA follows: TGTGCCAGCAGCTTGGCACTAGCGGGGGATGAGACCCAGTACTTC.